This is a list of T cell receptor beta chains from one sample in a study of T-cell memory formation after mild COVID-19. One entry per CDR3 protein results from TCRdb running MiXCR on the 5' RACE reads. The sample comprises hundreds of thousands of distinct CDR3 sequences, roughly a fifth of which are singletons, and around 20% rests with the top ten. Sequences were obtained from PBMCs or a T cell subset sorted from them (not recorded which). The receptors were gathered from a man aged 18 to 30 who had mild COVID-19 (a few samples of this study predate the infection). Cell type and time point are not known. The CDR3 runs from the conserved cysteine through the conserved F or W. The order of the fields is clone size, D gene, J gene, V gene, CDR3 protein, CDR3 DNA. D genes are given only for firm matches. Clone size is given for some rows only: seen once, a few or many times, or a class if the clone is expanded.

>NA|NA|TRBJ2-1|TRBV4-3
CASSQDTGVKQFF
TGCGCCAGCAGCCAAGATACGGGGGTTAAGCAGTTCTTC
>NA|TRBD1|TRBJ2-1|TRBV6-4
CASSRSGTGLYNEQFF
TGTGCCAGCAGTAGATCCGGGACAGGACTCTACAATGAGCAGTTCTTC
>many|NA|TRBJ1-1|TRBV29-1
CSVCSQTPEAFF
TGCAGCGTTTGTTCCCAAACCCCCGAAGCTTTCTTT
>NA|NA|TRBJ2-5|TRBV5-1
CASTSDSRGETQYF
TGCGCCAGCACGTCGGACAGCCGGGGGGAGACCCAGTACTTC
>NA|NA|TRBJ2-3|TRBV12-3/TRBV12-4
CASSLFWDTQYF
TGTGCCAGCAGTTTATTTTGGGATACGCAGTATTTT
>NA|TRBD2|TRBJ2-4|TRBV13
CASSLARGGRAKNIQYF
TGTGCCAGCAGCTTAGCTCGCGGGGGTCGGGCCAAAAACATTCAGTACTTC
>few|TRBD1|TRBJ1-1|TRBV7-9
CASSGRQGNTEAFF
TGTGCCAGCAGCGGGAGACAGGGAAACACTGAAGCTTTCTTT
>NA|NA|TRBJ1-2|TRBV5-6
CASSFLRWGYTF
TGTGCCAGCAGCTTTCTCCGTTGGGGCTACACCTTC
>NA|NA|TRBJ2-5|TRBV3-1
CASSQAGTTYQETQYF
TGTGCCAGCAGCCAAGCTGGGACAACGTACCAAGAGACCCAGTACTTC
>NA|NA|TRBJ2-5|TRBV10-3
CAIRGGAQETQYF
TGTGCCATCAGGGGAGGCGCTCAAGAGACCCAGTACTTC
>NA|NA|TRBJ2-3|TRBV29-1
CSTGNTDTQYF
TGCAGCACAGGGAACACAGATACGCAGTATTTT
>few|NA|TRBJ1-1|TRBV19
CASSEAHTEAFF
TGTGCCAGTAGCGAGGCACACACTGAAGCTTTCTTT
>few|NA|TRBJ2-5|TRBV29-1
CSVEVPGGGETQYF
TGCAGCGTTGAAGTGCCAGGGGGGGGAGAGACCCAGTACTTC
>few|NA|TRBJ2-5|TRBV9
CASSVAETQYF
TGTGCCAGCAGCGTAGCTGAGACCCAGTACTTC
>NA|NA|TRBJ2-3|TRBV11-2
CASSLAGARSRHTQYF
TGTGCCAGCAGCTTAGCGGGGGCCCGATCCCGTCATACGCAGTATTTT
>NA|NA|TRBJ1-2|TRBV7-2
CASSQGQFGRRSTYGYTF
TGTGCCAGCAGCCAAGGACAGTTTGGGAGACGGTCTACATATGGCTACACCTTC
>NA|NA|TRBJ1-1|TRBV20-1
CSARGQGGYTEAFF
TGCAGTGCTAGGGGGCAGGGCGGGTACACTGAAGCTTTCTTT
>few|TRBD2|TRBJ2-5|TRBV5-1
CASSLISGDQETQYF
TGCGCCAGCAGCTTGATTAGCGGGGACCAAGAGACCCAGTACTTC
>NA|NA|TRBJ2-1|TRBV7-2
CASSLASAAGPYNEQFF
TGTGCCAGCAGCTTAGCGAGTGCGGCGGGGCCCTACAATGAGCAGTTCTTC
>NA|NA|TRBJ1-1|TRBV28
CASRQGLRSEAFF
TGTGCCAGCAGACAGGGCCTCCGATCTGAAGCTTTCTTT
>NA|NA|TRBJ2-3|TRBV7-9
CASSFSFPDTQYF
TGTGCCAGCAGCTTCTCGTTTCCAGATACGCAGTATTTT
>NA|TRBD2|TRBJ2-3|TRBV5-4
CASTLAGFSTDTQYF
TGTGCCAGCACCCTAGCGGGATTTAGCACAGATACGCAGTATTTT
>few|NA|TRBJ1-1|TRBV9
CASSVEPGAGEMPEAFF
TGTGCCAGCAGCGTAGAACCAGGGGCAGGGGAGATGCCTGAAGCTTTCTTT
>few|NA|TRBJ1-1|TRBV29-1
CSVERPGTEAFF
TGCAGCGTTGAGCGACCAGGGACTGAAGCTTTCTTT
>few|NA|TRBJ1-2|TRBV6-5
CATATTDGDLGYTF
TGTGCCACCGCGACGACAGACGGGGATCTGGGCTACACCTTC
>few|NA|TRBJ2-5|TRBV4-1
CASSQVGKEETQYF
TGCGCCAGCAGCCAAGTAGGGAAGGAGGAGACCCAGTACTTC
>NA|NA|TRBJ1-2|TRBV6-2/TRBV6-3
CASSYRLNGYTF
TGTGCCAGCAGCTACCGACTCAATGGCTACACCTTC
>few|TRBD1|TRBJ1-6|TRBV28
CASSSVRQGRPPLHF
TGTGCCAGCAGTTCAGTCCGACAGGGGCGGCCACCCCTCCACTTT
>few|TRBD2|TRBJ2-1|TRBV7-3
CASSPQGGLARGEQFF
TGTGCCAGCAGCCCCCAGGGGGGACTAGCTCGCGGTGAGCAGTTCTTC
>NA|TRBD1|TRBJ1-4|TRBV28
CASSLGQAGEKLFF
TGTGCCAGCAGCCTAGGACAGGCGGGGGAAAAACTGTTTTTT
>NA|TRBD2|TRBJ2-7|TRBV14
CASSQGLTSPYEQYF
TGTGCCAGCAGCCAAGGGTTGACTAGCCCCTACGAGCAGTACTTC
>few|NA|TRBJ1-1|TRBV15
CATSRDVGNTEAFF
TGTGCCACCAGCAGAGATGTAGGGAACACTGAAGCTTTCTTT
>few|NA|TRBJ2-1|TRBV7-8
CASSLGSDEQFF
TGTGCCAGCAGCTTGGGGTCCGACGAGCAGTTCTTC
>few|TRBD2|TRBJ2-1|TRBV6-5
CASSYSVSGGARSNEQFF
TGTGCCAGCAGTTACTCGGTCAGCGGGGGGGCCCGTAGCAATGAGCAGTTCTTC
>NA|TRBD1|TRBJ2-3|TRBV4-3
CASSTQTGGVGDTQYF
TGCGCCAGCAGCACCCAGACAGGGGGTGTTGGTGATACGCAGTATTTT
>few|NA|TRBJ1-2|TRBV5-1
CASSLIGGIGYGYTF
TGCGCCAGCAGCTTGATCGGGGGGATAGGGTATGGCTACACCTTC
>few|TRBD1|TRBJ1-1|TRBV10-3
CANKGQGDTEAFF
TGTGCCAACAAGGGACAGGGGGACACTGAAGCTTTCTTT
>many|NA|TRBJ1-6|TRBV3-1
CASSLSPPPGQNSPLHF
TGTGCCAGCAGCCTTAGCCCCCCCCCGGGGCAAAATTCACCCCTCCACTTT
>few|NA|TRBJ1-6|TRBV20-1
CSAGGWRDVWDNSPLHF
TGCAGTGCTGGGGGGTGGAGGGATGTGTGGGATAATTCACCCCTCCACTTT
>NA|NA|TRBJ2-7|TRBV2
CASSTHNEQYF
TGTGCCAGCTCGACTCATAACGAGCAGTACTTC
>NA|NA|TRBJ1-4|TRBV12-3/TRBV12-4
CASGRQRPNEKLFF
TGTGCCAGCGGACGACAGCGACCTAATGAAAAACTGTTTTTT
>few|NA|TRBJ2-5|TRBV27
CASSPGPEATQYF
TGTGCCAGCAGTCCGGGACCCGAGGCGACCCAGTACTTC
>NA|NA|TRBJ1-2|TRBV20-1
CSASSGDTLPANYGYTF
TGCAGTGCTAGTTCCGGGGACACCCTACCTGCTAACTATGGCTACACCTTC
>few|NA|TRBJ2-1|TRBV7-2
CASSLAYPGSVMYNEQFF
TGTGCCAGCAGCTTAGCGTATCCGGGGTCCGTCATGTACAATGAGCAGTTCTTC
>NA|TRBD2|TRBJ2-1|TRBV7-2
CASSPRLADPSSYNEQFF
TGTGCCAGCAGCCCCAGACTAGCGGACCCGTCCTCCTACAATGAGCAGTTCTTC
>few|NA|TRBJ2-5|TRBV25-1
CASSELGSVETQYF
TGTGCCAGCAGTGAATTGGGTAGCGTGGAGACCCAGTACTTC
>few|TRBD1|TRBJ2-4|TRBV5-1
CASSSQGVAKNIQYF
TGCGCCAGCAGCTCTCAGGGGGTAGCCAAAAACATTCAGTACTTC
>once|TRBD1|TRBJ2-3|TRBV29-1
CSVWTGTDTQYF
TGCAGCGTTTGGACAGGGACAGATACGCAGTATTTT
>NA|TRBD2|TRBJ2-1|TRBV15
CATSRAGAGGPNEQFF
TGTGCCACCAGCAGAGCAGGAGCGGGGGGGCCAAATGAGCAGTTCTTC
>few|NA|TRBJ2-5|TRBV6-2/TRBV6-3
CASSYGRQETQYF
TGTGCCAGCAGTTATGGGAGACAAGAGACCCAGTACTTC
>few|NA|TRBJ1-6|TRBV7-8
CASSFPGSGDSPLHF
TGTGCCAGCAGCTTCCCAGGGTCGGGGGATTCACCCCTCCACTTT
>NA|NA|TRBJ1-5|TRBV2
CASRAGPGRNQPQHF
TGTGCCAGCAGGGCCGGCCCCGGTCGCAATCAGCCCCAGCATTTT
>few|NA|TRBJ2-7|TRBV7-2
CASSSGQRTQYF
TGTGCCAGCAGCTCGGGACAACGAACGCAGTACTTC
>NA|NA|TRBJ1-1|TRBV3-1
CASSPTGAYMRNTEAFF
TGTGCCAGCTCCCCAACCGGGGCCTACATGCGGAACACTGAAGCTTTCTTT
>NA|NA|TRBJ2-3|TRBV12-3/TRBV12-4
CASNPGGARTTHTDTQYF
TGTGCCAGCAACCCAGGAGGGGCACGGACTACTCACACAGATACGCAGTATTTT
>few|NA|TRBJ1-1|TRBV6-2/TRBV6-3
CASSYSGLEAFF
TGTGCCAGCAGTTACTCCGGTTTGGAAGCTTTCTTT
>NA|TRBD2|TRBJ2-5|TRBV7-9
CASSSSSGGLRETQYF
TGTGCCAGCAGCTCTTCTAGCGGGGGGCTCCGAGAGACCCAGTACTTC
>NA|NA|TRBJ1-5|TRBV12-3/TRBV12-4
CASSLSSGFNQPQHF
TGTGCCAGCAGTTTATCCAGCGGATTCAATCAGCCCCAGCATTTT
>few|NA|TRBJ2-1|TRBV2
CASSERAISSYNEQFF
TGTGCCAGCAGTGAGAGGGCCATTAGCTCCTACAATGAGCAGTTCTTC